This TCR beta chain originates from a study of T cell responses to AZD1222 COVID-19 vaccine. The CDR3 totals 12 residues. The V gene's germline CDR1 is MGHDK and CDR2 SYGVNS. V was trimmed by 11 bases and J by 6 bases, leaving 16 bases between them. Sequencing was performed with immunoSEQ multiplex PCR; in TCRdb, only in-frame clones are kept and a portion is missing. The profile covers about 48,000 clones, with over 75% appearing a single time and over 4% taken by the ten largest. V and J are TRBV25-1 and TRBJ1-2, with a tentative D call TRBD1 (6 bases). This sample comprised peripheral blood, obtained 28 days after the second AZD1222 dose. The source of this sequence is an adult who received the AZD1222 COVID-19 vaccine. The CDR3 nucleotides read TGTGCCGCGACAAAGGGGGGCCATGGCTACACCTTC. The encoded protein is CAATKGGHGYTF.